This T cell receptor beta chain was profiled in a study of cytomegalovirus exposure and HLA in healthy donors. Vbeta (60) and Jbeta (13) primers were used in the PCR. Assay: immunoSEQ multiplex PCR; the TCRdb copy retains only in-frame clones and omits some. The data show some 190,000 clones, 82% seen once. This clone was seen only a few times. Its antigen is not known. General study findings and limits: About 87% or about 30% of the time was how often most TCR beta V segments were productive, according to an earlier analysis. In a later analysis, most CMV-associated TCR beta chains appeared HLA-restricted.

CDR3 length equals 14 residues. Germline CDR1 reads MDHEN; CDR2 reads SYDVKM. This receptor was identified in a man between 35 and 55 years old in good health and CMV-seronegative. V is TRBV28 and J is TRBJ2-5; possible D gene TRBD2, 6 bases. The J call may not be correct, given that the DNA end is closer to TRBJ2-7. The sequencing input was PBMCs. CDR3 sequence: CASRSAGLSYEQYF. As DNA, the CDR3 is TGTGCCAGCAGAAGCGCGGGACTCTCCTACGAGCAGTACTTC.